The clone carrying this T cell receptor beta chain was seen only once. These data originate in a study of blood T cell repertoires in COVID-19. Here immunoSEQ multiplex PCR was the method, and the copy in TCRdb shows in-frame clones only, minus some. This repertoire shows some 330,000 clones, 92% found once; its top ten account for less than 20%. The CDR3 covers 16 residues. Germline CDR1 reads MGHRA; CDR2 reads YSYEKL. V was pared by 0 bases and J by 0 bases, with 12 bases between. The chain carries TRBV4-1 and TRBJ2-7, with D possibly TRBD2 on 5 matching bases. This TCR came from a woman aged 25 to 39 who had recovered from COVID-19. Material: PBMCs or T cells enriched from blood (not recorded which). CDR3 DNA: TGCGCCAGCAGCCAAGAAGGAGGCCCAGTCTCCTACGAGCAGTACTTC. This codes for CASSQEGGPVSYEQYF.